This TCR beta chain was profiled in a study of blood T cell repertoires in COVID-19. Living in 24 US areas, the participants were between about 18 and 100 years of age. The study assigned cohorts using participant-reported clinical history. Two negative PCRs, clearance, or symptom resolution characterized the recovered Cohort 3 donors. This CDR3 comprises 14 residues. Trimming shortened V by 4 bases and J by 2 bases, and 12 bases separated the two germline ends. Germline V CDR1 and CDR2: SQVTM, ANQGSEA. Here immunoSEQ multiplex PCR was the method, and the copy in TCRdb shows in-frame clones only, minus some. The table records 130,000 or so clones, approximately 83% of them present only once.

The sequencing sample was made of PBMCs or T cells enriched from blood (not recorded which). The clonotype was recovered from a man aged 45-60 years who had recovered from COVID-19. V is TRBV29-1 and J is TRBJ2-1; D perhaps matches TRBD2 (5 bases). The CDR3 bases are TGCAGCGTTGCCCCAGGACTGGCCTACAATGAGCAGTTCTTC. Amino acid sequence: CSVAPGLAYNEQFF.